The T cell receptor beta chain described here comes from a study of post-analysis software for immune sequencing data. About the study: The courses of disease that were included comprised relapsing-remitting, secondary progressive and progressive-relapsing multiple sclerosis. Study-level points and caveats: Significantly lower normalized Chao1 diversity was found in patients with multiple sclerosis relative to controls. Batch-matched samples strongly co-clustered by F measure. The study found TRBV5-6, TRBV5-1 and TRBV20-1 among several TRBV segments more frequent in patients than controls.

The authors incorporated unique molecular identifiers into the TCR beta cDNA libraries. T cells numbering roughly 1 to 10 million yielded around 500,000 cDNA molecules. In TCRdb, the PCR reads were re-called with MiXCR into one record per CDR3 protein. The data hold about 760,000 distinct CDR3 sequences, with roughly 27% observed a single time. This CDR3 is 16 amino acids long. Losses at the gene ends were 1 base for V and 2 bases for J; bases not matched to a gene: 0. The germline V gene has CDR1 LNHNV and CDR2 YYDKDF (reference sequence). With respect to this clonotype: The antigen remains unidentified.

The sequenced sample was blood. The V gene is TRBV15, the J gene TRBJ2-6, with 9 nucleotides matching TRBD1. The TCR comes from a girl aged 5-17 years with multiple sclerosis. For the CDR3, the DNA is TGTGCCACCAGCAGAGGGGACAGGGCTGGGGCCAACGTCCTGACTTTC. It encodes CATSRGDRAGANVLTF.